The subject of this entry is one TCR beta chain. The target antigen is unknown. This record belongs to a study of a mutant IDH1 vaccine in newly diagnosed glioma. Study details: Males made up approximately 60% and females around 38% of treated patients, whose mean age was around 40 years. The therapy given earlier, which was standard therapy, consisted of radiotherapy, temozolomide, or both, and most of the patients received both.

This sample's time point: week 23, last vaccination. Alongside topical imiquimod, each dose of vaccine comprised 300 ug of mutant IDH1 20-mer peptide. Repertoires were generated with immunoSEQ multiplex PCR, while TCRdb's copy carries only in-frame clones and drops some. The sample carries tens of thousands of clones, roughly 81% recorded once. The V end lost 6 bases, the J end lost 4 bases, and 9 bases lay between the germline ends. The germline V gene encodes CDR1 MNHNY and CDR2 SVGAGI (reference sequence). The CDR3 is 12 amino acids. Whole-study findings and limits: Among patients, 93.3% showed immune responses induced by the vaccine.

The receptor's source is a woman aged 40 to 50 with glioma. Some clones in this sample may be carry-over from other donors' samples. The chain links TRBV6-6 to TRBJ1-2; D remains unclear. This sample comprised PBMCs, obtained from a glioma patient whose treatment included an IDH1 peptide vaccine. CDR3 protein: CASSSEIYGYTF. DNA for the CDR3: TGTGCCAGCAGCTCAGAGATCTATGGCTACACCTTC.